One sample yielded the 30 T cell receptor beta chains listed below, sequenced in a study of blood T cell repertoires in COVID-19. TCRdb's table, derived via immunoSEQ multiplex PCR, lists solely in-frame clones and lacks some. The sample records 190,000 or so clones, around nine tenths being singletons. Sequenced: peripheral blood. These receptors all stem from a man aged 35 to 55 with active or convalescent COVID-19.

The genes are TRBV20-1 and TRBJ2-1; the D is unclear. The ends were cut back, 3 bases at V and 5 bases at J, with 8 bases in the middle. The CDR3 extends over 12 amino acids. Germline values: CDR1 DFQATT, CDR2 SNEGSKA (reference sequence). The CDR3 region has the DNA TGCAGTGCTAGTGGGCTCAACAATGAGCAGTTCTTC. It yields the protein CSASGLNNEQFF.

The chain recombines TRBV28 with TRBJ2-5, with 10 bases lining up with TRBD2. The V gene end was trimmed by 7 bases and the J gene end by 6 bases; junction bases not matched to a gene: 8. Germline V CDR1 and CDR2: MDHEN, SYDVKM. The CDR3 runs 14 residues. In DNA form, the CDR3 reads TGTGCCAGCATGCGAGCGGGGGGGGAAAAGACCCAGTACTTC. Amino acid sequence: CASMRAGGEKTQYF.

Here the CDR3 reads CASSNPTGEGNYGYTF. CDR3 nucleotide sequence: TGTGCCAGCAGTAACCCGACAGGGGAGGGAAACTATGGCTACACCTTC. The gene calls are TRBV28 and TRBJ1-2; 8 bases fit TRBD1. The trim removed 5 bases at V and 2 bases at J, leaving 10 bases unmatched. CDR3 size: 16 residues. CDR1 and CDR2 (germline): MDHEN, SYDVKM.

This sequence joins TRBV3-1 (or the pseudogene TRBV3-2) and TRBJ1-4, with a tentative D call TRBD1 (5 bases). The V end was cut by 1 base, the J end by 0 bases, with 12 bases between. Germline loops: CDR1 LGHDT, CDR2 YNNKEL (reference sequence). CDR3 length: 17 amino acids. CDR3 in DNA: TGTGCCAGCAGCCAAGGGGTCGGAGGGGCAACTAATGAAAAACTGTTTTTT. Protein product: CASSQGVGGATNEKLFF.

J is TRBJ2-5 and V is TRBV19; D might be TRBD2 (5 bases). The CDR3 length is 14 residues. The V gene's germline CDR1 is LNHDA and CDR2 SQIVND (reference sequence). Trimming took off 4 bases at V and 5 bases at J, with 14 bases between the two ends. The CDR3 DNA follows: TGTGCCAGTAGTACTACGGGCCCGGGGGAGACCCAGTACTTC. This sequence encodes CASSTTGPGETQYF.

This sequence joins TRBV11-2 and TRBJ1-6; no clear D gene. The CDR3 has 12 residues. Germline V gene data show CDR1 as SGHAT and CDR2 as FQNNGV. Deletions cut 6 bases from V and 5 bases from J, with 5 bases between. The DNA for the CDR3 is TGTGCCAGCAGTAGAGATAATTCACCCCTCCACTTT. Residues: CASSRDNSPLHF.

The CDR3 nucleotides are TGTGCCAGCAGTTACACAGGGAACACCGGGGAGCTGTTTTTT. Translating it yields CASSYTGNTGELFF. V usage is TRBV6-2 or TRBV6-3 and J usage is TRBJ2-2, with D perhaps matching TRBD1 (5 bases). Germline CDR1 and CDR2: MNHEY and SVGEGT. This CDR3 is built from 14 residues. Trimming cost V 2 bases and J 1 base, with 5 bases left between them.

The CDR3 protein is CASRSGQGVEKLFF. The CDR3 DNA reads as TGTGCCAGCAGATCGGGGCAGGGGGTGGAAAAACTGTTTTTT. The chain uses TRBV7-8 and TRBJ1-4; 7 positions match TRBD1. V shed 6 bases, J shed 8 bases, and the junction held 9 bases outside the gene matches. CDR3 length: 14 residues. Per the germline V gene, CDR1 is SGHVS and CDR2 is FQNEAQ.

V usage is TRBV2 and J usage is TRBJ2-1, with 10 bases matching TRBD2. The V gene's germline CDR1 is SNHLY and CDR2 FYNNEI. Trimming at V came to 2 bases and at J to 6 bases, leaving 4 bases not matched to a gene. There are 15 residues in the CDR3. The CDR3 region has the DNA TGTGCCAGCAGTGAAAGGAGCGGGGGGGCCAATGAGCAGTTCTTC. Translation gives CASSERSGGANEQFF.

The rearrangement joins TRBV24-1 to TRBJ1-1; D call uncertain. The V end was cut by 4 bases, the J end by 4 bases, with 6 bases between. Germline V gene lookup returns CDR1 KGHDR and CDR2 SFDVKD. The CDR3 has 12 amino acids. The CDR3 DNA follows: TGTGCCACCAGTGAACGGGGCACTGAAGCTTTCTTT. Translated, it gives CATSERGTEAFF.

This chain uses TRBV18 with TRBJ2-1; TRBD1 agrees at 7 bases. This CDR3 is built from 13 residues. After removal of 6 bases from V and 8 bases from J, the junction contained 7 bases not matched to a gene. Germline CDR1 is KGHSH and CDR2 is LQKENI. CDR3: CASSETQGYEQFF. In DNA form, the CDR3 reads TGTGCCAGCTCGGAAACACAGGGGTATGAGCAGTTCTTC. Supplemented by reference TRBV18 and TRBJ2-1, the full variable domain reads NAGVMQNPRHLVRRRGQEARLRCSPMKGHSHVYWYRQLPEEGLKFMVYLQKENIIDESGMPKERFSAEFPKEGPSILRIQQVVRGDSAAYFCASSETQGYEQFFGPGTRLTVL.

This rearrangement joins TRBV11-3 to TRBJ2-6; D perhaps matches TRBD2 (6 bases). Trimming took 3 bases from V and 0 from J, leaving 6 bases between them. This CDR3 has 15 residues. Germline assignment: CDR1 SGHNT and CDR2 YENEEA. The CDR3 loop reads CASSFGGSGANVLTF. CDR3 bases: TGTGCCAGCAGCTTCGGGGGCTCTGGGGCCAACGTCCTGACTTTC. The full variable domain, completed using reference TRBV11-3 and TRBJ2-6, is EAGVVQSPRYKIIEKKQPVAFWCNPISGHNTLYWYLQNLGQGPELLIRYENEEAVDDSQLPKDRFSAERLKGVDSTLKIQPAELGDSAVYLCASSFGGSGANVLTFGAGSRLTVL.

The sample holds one count of this clone. The genes are TRBV7-2 and TRBJ2-1, with 7 positions matching TRBD2. The CDR3 spans 17 residues. Per the germline V gene, CDR1 is SGHTA and CDR2 is FQGNSA. V was clipped by 1 base and J by 6 bases; unmatched bases: 12. CDR3 DNA: TGTGCCAGCAGCTTAGAGTACACGGGGGGATTTGGCAATGAGCAGTTCTTC. Its translation: CASSLEYTGGFGNEQFF.

As regards this clone: The sample has other DNA sequences that encode this CDR3 too. V is TRBV7-3 and J is TRBJ2-3; TRBD2 aligns across 12 bases. The J segment lost 2 bases and the V segment lost 6 bases, leaving 6 bases of the junction unmatched. CDR1 is SGHTA, CDR2 FQGTGA, per germline. The CDR3 is made up of 16 amino acids. CDR3 sequence: CASSLLAGGDTDTQYF. DNA for the CDR3: TGTGCCAGCAGTCTCCTAGCGGGGGGGGACACAGATACGCAGTATTTT.

V gene TRBV3-1 (or the pseudogene TRBV3-2) combines with J gene TRBJ2-2; D possibly corresponds to TRBD2 (5 bases). Per the germline V gene, CDR1 is LGHDT and CDR2 is YNNKEL (reference sequence). Trimming removed 4 bases at V and 0 bases at J, with 12 bases between. The CDR3 is 16 residues long. The CDR3 DNA reads as TGTGCCAGCAGCCTCGAACTCGGGACGAACACCGGGGAGCTGTTTTTT. Translated: CASSLELGTNTGELFF.

This clone was detected only a few times. The rearrangement links TRBV7-2 to TRBJ2-3; TRBD2 agrees at 10 bases. CDR1 and CDR2 from the germline V gene are SGHTA and FQGNSA. V gave up 4 bases and J gave up 0 bases; unmatched junction bases: 13. There are 19 residues in the CDR3. The CDR3 DNA reads TGTGCCAGCAGCTCCCCATACTCTAGCGGGAGATCTAGCACAGATACGCAGTATTTT. It is translated as CASSSPYSSGRSSTDTQYF.

This CDR3 reads CASSWTGEVYGYTF. Written as DNA, the CDR3 is TGTGCCAGCAGCTGGACAGGGGAGGTCTATGGCTACACCTTC. The chain employs TRBV7-9 and TRBJ1-2, with 9 bases that match TRBD1. This CDR3 has 14 amino acids. In germline, CDR1 is SEHNR, CDR2 FQNEAQ (reference sequence). Trimming at V came to 4 bases and at J to 4 bases, leaving 4 bases not matched to a gene. Supplemented by reference TRBV7-9 and TRBJ1-2, the full variable domain reads DTGVSQNPRHKITKRGQNVTFRCDPISEHNRLYWYRQTLGQGPEFLTYFQNEAQLEKSRLLSDRFSAERPKGSFSTLEIQRTEQGDSAMYLCASSWTGEVYGYTFGSGTRLTVV.

The chain links TRBV27 to TRBJ1-5; TRBD1 agrees at 8 bases. CDR3 length: 14 residues. Germline V gives CDR1 MNHEY, CDR2 SMNVEV (reference sequence). Losses at the gene ends were 11 bases for V and 4 bases for J; bases not matched to a gene: 10. The CDR3 loop is CASRGTGGNQPQHF. The CDR3 coding sequence is TGTGCCTCCAGGGGAACAGGGGGAAATCAGCCCCAGCATTTT.

The rearrangement joins TRBV12-2 to TRBJ2-7; TRBD2 is the table's D call and was not checked against the DNA. TRBV12-2 is reported as a pseudogene. The CDR3 sequence is 15 residues long. CDR3 nucleotide sequence: TGTGCAAGTCGCTTAGTACCTATTCGAGCCTACGAGCAGTACTTC. It is translated as CASRLVPIRAYEQYF.

This chain joins TRBV5-1 and TRBJ1-1, with D possibly TRBD1 on 5 matching bases. The CDR3 has 15 amino acids. The germline gives CDR1 SGHRS, CDR2 YFSETQ. The V and J ends lost 4 bases and 5 bases respectively, with 18 bases between them. CDR3: CASSAGDRTRTEAFF. In nucleotides, the CDR3 is TGCGCCAGCAGCGCCGGGGACCGGACTAGGACTGAAGCTTTCTTT. Full variable domain (rest looked up from reference TRBV5-1 and TRBJ1-1): KAGVTQTPRYLIKTRGQQVTLSCSPISGHRSVSWYQQTPGQGLQFLFEYFSETQRNKGNFPGRFSGRQFSNSRSEMNVSTLELGDSALYLCASSAGDRTRTEAFFGQGTRLTVV.

The V gene is TRBV21-1, the J gene TRBJ1-5. TRBV21-1 is marked as a pseudogene. This CDR3 comprises 18 residues. CDR3 amino acids: CASSKEAFGRESNQPQHF. DNA of the CDR3: TGTGCCAGCAGCAAAGAAGCATTCGGTCGGGAAAGCAATCAGCCCCAGCATTTT.

V gene TRBV5-6 combines with J gene TRBJ1-4; 8 bases align to TRBD1. CDR1 and CDR2 from the germline V gene are SGHDT and YYEEEE. V gave up 1 base and J gave up 8 bases; unmatched junction bases: 19. This CDR3 is built from 19 residues. The DNA of the CDR3 is TGTGCCAGCAGCTTGTACGGGACAGGAGGATTTCCCCGTCAGGAAAAACTGTTTTTT. This encodes CASSLYGTGGFPRQEKLFF.

V usage is TRBV11-3 and J usage is TRBJ1-4; 10 positions match TRBD1. The CDR3 loop spans 20 amino acids. Looked up from germline, CDR1 is SGHNT and CDR2 is YENEEA. The ends lost 0 bases at V and 2 bases at J; junction bases unmatched: 12. CDR3 sequence: CASSLDWGQGIVATNEKLFF. CDR3 coding DNA: TGTGCCAGCAGCTTAGATTGGGGACAGGGGATTGTGGCGACTAATGAAAAACTGTTTTTT.

This chain connects TRBV28 to TRBJ1-1; D is undetermined. The CDR3 contains 14 residues. CDR1 MDHEN and CDR2 SYDVKM come from the germline V gene. Trimming took 5 bases from V and 0 from J, leaving 10 bases between them. DNA of the CDR3: TGTGCCAGCAGTCCCGCTCGAGTGAACACTGAAGCTTTCTTT. It translates to CASSPARVNTEAFF.

This sequence joins TRBV28 and TRBJ1-5, with D perhaps matching TRBD1 (6 bases). Trimming took off 5 bases at V and 7 bases at J, with 18 bases between the two ends. This CDR3 spans 15 amino acids. The germline V gene has CDR1 MDHEN and CDR2 SYDVKM. The CDR3 DNA follows: TGTGCCAGCAGTCCGGGGGGCCCTCGGAGGCAGCCCCAGCATTTT. This gives the protein CASSPGGPRRQPQHF.

V is TRBV28 and J is TRBJ1-2, with a weak D call TRBD1 (5 bases). This CDR3 comprises 14 residues. V dropped 3 bases and J dropped 6 bases, with 14 bases sitting between them. Germline V gene sequence: CDR1 MDHEN, CDR2 SYDVKM. CDR3 sequence reads: CASSFDRLADGYTF. The CDR3 DNA follows: TGTGCCAGCAGTTTCGACAGACTAGCGGATGGCTACACCTTC.

The chain carries TRBV9 and TRBJ2-1; 8 bases fit TRBD2. V lost 0 bases and J lost 4; bases outside the gene matches: 3. Germline V gene sequence: CDR1 SGDLS, CDR2 YYNGEE. CDR3 length equals 15 residues. The CDR3: CASSVGGLGYNEQFF. The CDR3 DNA follows: TGTGCCAGCAGCGTAGGGGGACTAGGTTACAATGAGCAGTTCTTC.

This clone was counted only a few times. V gene TRBV5-1 combines with J gene TRBJ1-6; 7 nucleotides line up with TRBD1. V lost 4 bases and J lost 7; bases outside the gene matches: 8. Per the germline V gene, CDR1 is SGHRS and CDR2 is YFSETQ. The CDR3 spans 15 residues. CDR3 in DNA: TGCGCCAGCAGCCTCACAGGGGACCGAAATTCACCCCTCCACTTT. It is translated as CASSLTGDRNSPLHF.

The chain recombines TRBV30 with TRBJ2-5; 8 bases fit TRBD1. The J segment lost 4 bases and the V segment lost 5 bases, leaving 3 bases of the junction unmatched. Germline CDR1 reads GTSNPN; CDR2 reads SVGIG (reference sequence). There are 12 residues in the CDR3. The CDR3 reads CAWGQGGETQYF. CDR3 nucleotides: TGTGCCTGGGGACAGGGTGGAGAGACCCAGTACTTC.

The V and J genes are TRBV7-2 and TRBJ2-3; TRBD1 might be the D (5 bases). Germline CDR1 is SGHTA and CDR2 is FQGNSA. Trimming left V 0 bases short and J 4 bases short, with 11 bases between. The CDR3 is made up of 15 amino acids. The CDR3 coding sequence is TGTGCCAGCAGCTTAGCCTCCGTAGGGGCAGATACGCAGTATTTT. Translating gives CASSLASVGADTQYF.